This is a list of T cell receptor beta chains from one sample in a study of T cell changes during pregnancy in multiple sclerosis. Some clones are missing from TCRdb's copy, which holds only in-frame ones; the method was immunoSEQ multiplex PCR. Of tens of thousands of clones detected, around 89% appear once; the ten largest clones hold 0.89%. The specimen was peripheral blood, collected in the first trimester of pregnancy. The receptors were sampled from a female donor in good health, enrolled as a control in a pregnancy study. Each CDR3 is given with its conserved first and last residue. Fields, in order: CDR3 protein, V gene.

CDR3: CASSLDSGQAYEQYF; V: TRBV11-2
CDR3: CASSPRGGIGDTEAFF; V: TRBV9
CDR3: CASSNPGGRGYTF; V: TRBV6-6
CDR3: CASAGQYTEAFF; V: TRBV19
CDR3: CASSQEIVAGGPYEQYF; V: TRBV4-2
CDR3: CASSFPGQGSYEQYF; V: TRBV5-4
CDR3: CASSEVMGQLNEKLFF; V: TRBV6-1
CDR3: CASSQDLLSYNEQFF; V: TRBV4-3
CDR3: CASSQVSGSGGYTF; V: TRBV4-3
CDR3: CAARIPSYEQYF; V: TRBV2
CDR3: CATSSGNQETQYF; V: TRBV11-2
CDR3: CASSPRQGVTSYEQYF; V: TRBV11-3
CDR3: CASSSDLDRVRGGYTF; V: TRBV11-2